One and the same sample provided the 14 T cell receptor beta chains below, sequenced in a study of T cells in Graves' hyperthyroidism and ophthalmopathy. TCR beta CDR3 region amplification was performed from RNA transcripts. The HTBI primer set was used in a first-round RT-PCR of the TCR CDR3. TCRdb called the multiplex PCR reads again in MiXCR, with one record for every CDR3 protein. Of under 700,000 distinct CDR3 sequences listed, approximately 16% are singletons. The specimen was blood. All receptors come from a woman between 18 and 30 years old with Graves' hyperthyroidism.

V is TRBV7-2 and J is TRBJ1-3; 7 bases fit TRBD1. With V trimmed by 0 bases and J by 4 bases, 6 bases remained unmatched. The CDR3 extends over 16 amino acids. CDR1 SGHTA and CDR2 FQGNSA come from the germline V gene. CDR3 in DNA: TGTGCCAGCAGCTTAGCGAGCAACAGGGGAGGAAACACCATATATTTT. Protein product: CASSLASNRGGNTIYF.

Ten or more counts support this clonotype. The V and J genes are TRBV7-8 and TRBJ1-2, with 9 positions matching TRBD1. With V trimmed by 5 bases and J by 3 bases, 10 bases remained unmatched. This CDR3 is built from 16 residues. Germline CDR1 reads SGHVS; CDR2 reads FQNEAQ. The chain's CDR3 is CASSATQGQGDYGYTF. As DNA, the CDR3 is TGTGCCAGCAGCGCGACACAGGGACAGGGAGACTATGGCTACACCTTC.

CDR3 nucleotides: TGTGCCAGCAGCTTTTTGGGTCAGCCCCAGCATTTT. Amino acid sequence: CASSFLGQPQHF. The rearrangement links TRBV7-9 to TRBJ1-5; no clear D gene. V gave up 3 bases and J gave up 6 bases, with 6 bases separating them. The CDR3 loop spans 12 amino acids. Germline V lookup: CDR1 SEHNR, CDR2 FQNEAQ (reference sequence).

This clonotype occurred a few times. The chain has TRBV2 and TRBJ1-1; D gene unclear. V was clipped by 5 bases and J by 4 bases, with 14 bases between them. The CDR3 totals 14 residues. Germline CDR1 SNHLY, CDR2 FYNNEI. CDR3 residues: CASSLKVSGTEAFF. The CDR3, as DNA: TGTGCCAGCAGTTTAAAGGTTTCGGGCACTGAAGCTTTCTTT. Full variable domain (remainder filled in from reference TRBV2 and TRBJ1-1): EPEVTQTPSHQVTQMGQEVILRCVPISNHLYFYWYRQILGQKVEFLVSFYNNEISEKSEIFDDQFSVERPDGSNFTLKIRSTKLEDSAMYFCASSLKVSGTEAFFGQGTRLTVV.

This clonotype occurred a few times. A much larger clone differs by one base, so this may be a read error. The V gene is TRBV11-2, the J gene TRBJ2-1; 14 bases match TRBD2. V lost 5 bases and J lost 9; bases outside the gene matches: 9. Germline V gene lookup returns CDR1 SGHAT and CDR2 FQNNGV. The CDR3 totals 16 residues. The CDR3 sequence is CASSLGLAGVRSEQFF. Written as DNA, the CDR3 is TGTGCCAGCAGCCTGGGACTAGCGGGAGTAAGGAGTGAGCAGTTCTTC.

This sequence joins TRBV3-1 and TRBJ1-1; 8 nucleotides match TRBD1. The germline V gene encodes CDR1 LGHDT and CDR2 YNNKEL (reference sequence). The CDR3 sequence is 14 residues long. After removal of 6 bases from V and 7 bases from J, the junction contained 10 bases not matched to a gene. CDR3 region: CASRYQGARGEAFF. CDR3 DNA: TGTGCCAGCAGATACCAGGGGGCTAGAGGTGAAGCTTTCTTT.

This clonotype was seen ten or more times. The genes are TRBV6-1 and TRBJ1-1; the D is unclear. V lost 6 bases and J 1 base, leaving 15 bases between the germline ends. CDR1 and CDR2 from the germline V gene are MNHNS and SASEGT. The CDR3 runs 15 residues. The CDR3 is CASRTPRKGNTEAFF. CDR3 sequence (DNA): TGTGCCAGCAGGACCCCGCGAAAGGGGAACACTGAAGCTTTCTTT.

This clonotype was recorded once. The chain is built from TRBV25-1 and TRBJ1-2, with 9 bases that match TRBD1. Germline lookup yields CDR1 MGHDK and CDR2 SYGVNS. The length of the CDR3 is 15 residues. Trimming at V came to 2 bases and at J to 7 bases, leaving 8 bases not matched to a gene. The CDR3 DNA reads TGTGCCAGCAGTGAAAACAGGGGGCCCGTCCTTGGCTACACCTTC. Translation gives CASSENRGPVLGYTF.

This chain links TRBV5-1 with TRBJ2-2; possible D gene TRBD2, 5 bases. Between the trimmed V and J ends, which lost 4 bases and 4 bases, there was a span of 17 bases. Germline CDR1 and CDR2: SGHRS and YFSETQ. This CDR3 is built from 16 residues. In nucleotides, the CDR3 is TGCGCCAGCAGCCAAGATGAGGGCAGCCCCACCGGGGAGCTGTTTTTT. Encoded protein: CASSQDEGSPTGELFF.

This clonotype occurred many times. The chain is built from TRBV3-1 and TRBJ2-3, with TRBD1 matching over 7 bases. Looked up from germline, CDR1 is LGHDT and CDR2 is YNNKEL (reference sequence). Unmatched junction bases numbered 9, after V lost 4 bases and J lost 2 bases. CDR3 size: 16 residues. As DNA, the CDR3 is TGTGCCAGCAGCCCAGACAGGGCGTCTCACACAGATACGCAGTATTTT. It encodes CASSPDRASHTDTQYF.

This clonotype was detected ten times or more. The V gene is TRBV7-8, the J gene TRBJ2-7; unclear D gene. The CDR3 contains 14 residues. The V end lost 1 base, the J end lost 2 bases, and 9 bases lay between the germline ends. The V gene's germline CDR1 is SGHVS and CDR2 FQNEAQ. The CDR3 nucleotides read TGTGCCAGCAGCTTAGAAGACGGTGCCTACGAGCAGTACTTC. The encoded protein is CASSLEDGAYEQYF.

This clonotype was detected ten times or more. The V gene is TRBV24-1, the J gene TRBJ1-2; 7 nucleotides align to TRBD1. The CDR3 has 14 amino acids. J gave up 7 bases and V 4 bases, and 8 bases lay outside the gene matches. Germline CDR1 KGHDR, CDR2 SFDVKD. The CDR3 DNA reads TGTGCCACCAGTGAGGCCGGGACAGTTTCTGGCTACACCTTC. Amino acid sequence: CATSEAGTVSGYTF.

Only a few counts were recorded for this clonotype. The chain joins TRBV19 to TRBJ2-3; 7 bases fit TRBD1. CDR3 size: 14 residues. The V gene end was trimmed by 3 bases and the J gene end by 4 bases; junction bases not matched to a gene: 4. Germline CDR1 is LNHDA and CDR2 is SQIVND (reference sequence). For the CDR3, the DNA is TGTGCCAGTAGTATCCTTACAGGGGCAGATACGCAGTATTTT. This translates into CASSILTGADTQYF.

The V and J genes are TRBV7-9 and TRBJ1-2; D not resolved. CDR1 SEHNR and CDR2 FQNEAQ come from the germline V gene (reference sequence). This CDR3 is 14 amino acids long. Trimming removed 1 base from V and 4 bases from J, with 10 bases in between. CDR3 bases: TGTGCCAGCAGCTTAGTACTATTCCCCTATGGCTACACCTTC. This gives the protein CASSLVLFPYGYTF. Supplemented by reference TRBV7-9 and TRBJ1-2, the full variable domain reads DTGVSQNPRHKITKRGQNVTFRCDPISEHNRLYWYRQTLGQGPEFLTYFQNEAQLEKSRLLSDRFSAERPKGSFSTLEIQRTEQGDSAMYLCASSLVLFPYGYTFGSGTRLTVV.